What follows are 9 T cell receptor beta chains derived from one specimen sequenced in a study of T cell repertoires in cytomegalovirus infection. TCRdb independently ran MiXCR on the reads; one entry per CDR3 protein. The data hold some 130,000 distinct CDR3 sequences, with 7.5% to 9% observed a single time. The material sequenced was PBMCs. These receptors all come from a human donor in good health (CMV status not recorded). Some clones in this sample may be carry-over from other donors' samples.

This clonotype came up many times. V usage is TRBV28 and J usage is TRBJ2-7; TRBD2 matches 15 bases. V was clipped by 6 bases and J by 3 bases; unmatched bases: 6. From germline, CDR1 is MDHEN and CDR2 SYDVKM. The CDR3 consists of 16 residues. The CDR3 region has the DNA TGTGCCAGCAGCCCCGGACTAGCGGGGGGGGACTACGAGCAGTACTTC. Translating it yields CASSPGLAGGDYEQYF.

This clonotype occurred many times. The genes are TRBV7-2 and TRBJ1-1; 7 nucleotides line up with TRBD1. The V segment lost 4 bases and the J segment 5 bases; nucleotides outside the gene matches: 10. The CDR3 has 15 amino acids. The V gene's germline CDR1 is SGHTA and CDR2 FQGNSA. The DNA for the CDR3 is TGTGCCAGCAGCTCCCGGACAGGTGGCGCGACTGAAGCTTTCTTT. Its translation: CASSSRTGGATEAFF. Full variable domain (outside the CDR3, taken from reference TRBV7-2 and TRBJ1-1): GAGVSQSPSNKVTEKGKDVELRCDPISGHTALYWYRQSLGQGLEFLIYFQGNSAPDKSGLPSDRFSAERTGGSVSTLTIQRTQQEDSAVYLCASSSRTGGATEAFFGQGTRLTVV.

In this sample, this clonotype turned up many times. The chain uses TRBV7-8 and TRBJ2-1; 9 nucleotides align to TRBD2. CDR1 is SGHVS, CDR2 FQNEAQ, per germline. This CDR3 has 15 amino acids. Trimming at V came to 4 bases and at J to 3 bases, leaving 4 bases not matched to a gene. CDR3 protein: CASSSGLAHYNEQFF. CDR3 in DNA: TGTGCCAGCAGCTCGGGACTAGCCCACTACAATGAGCAGTTCTTC.

This clonotype was detected ten times or more. This rearrangement joins TRBV28 to TRBJ2-6, with D unclear. Germline assignment: CDR1 MDHEN and CDR2 SYDVKM. Between the trimmed V and J ends, which lost 3 bases and 4 bases, there was a span of 4 bases. This CDR3 has 13 residues. The CDR3 protein is CASSFPGANVLTF. The CDR3 DNA is TGTGCCAGCAGTTTCCCGGGGGCCAACGTCCTGACTTTC.

This clonotype was observed at least ten times. V is TRBV7-2 and J is TRBJ2-5, with 9 bases lining up with TRBD2. This CDR3 is 16 amino acids long. With V trimmed by 4 bases and J by 4 bases, 10 bases remained unmatched. Germline V gene data show CDR1 as SGHTA and CDR2 as FQGNSA. The chain's CDR3 is CASSSNSGGGLETQYF. CDR3 bases: TGTGCCAGCAGCTCTAATAGCGGGGGAGGTTTAGAGACCCAGTACTTC.

In this sample, this clonotype is medium-sized (0.01 to 0.1%). The chain carries TRBV7-6 and TRBJ2-5, with a possible D match to TRBD2 (5 bases). This CDR3 contains 11 residues. Germline CDR1 and CDR2: SGHVS and FNYEAQ. V shed 5 bases and J shed 5 bases, with 6 bases lying between them. The CDR3 DNA sequence: TGTGCCAGCAGCAGAGGGGAGACCCAGTACTTC. Translated, it gives CASSRGETQYF.

This clonotype was recorded many times. V is TRBV5-4 and J is TRBJ2-7, with TRBD1 matching over 8 bases. V lost 3 bases, J lost 5 bases, and 10 bases stayed unmatched. CDR3 size: 15 residues. CDR1 and CDR2 (germline): SGHNT, YYREEE (reference sequence). In DNA, the CDR3 is TGTGCCAGCAGCTCTGAGGGACAGGCCAACCACGAGCAGTACTTC. The encoded protein is CASSSEGQANHEQYF.

This clonotype was picked up many times. V is TRBV7-6 and J is TRBJ2-1, with TRBD1 matching over 9 bases. This CDR3 spans 17 amino acids. V dropped 5 bases and J dropped 5; count of bases not matched to a gene: 13. Germline-derived CDR1 and CDR2 are SGHVS and FNYEAQ. The CDR3 is CASSLSIGQGLHNEQFF. The DNA for the CDR3 is TGTGCCAGCAGCCTATCCATAGGACAGGGGTTGCACAATGAGCAGTTCTTC. The variable domain in full, completed from reference TRBV7-6 and TRBJ2-1, reads GAGVSQSPRYKVTKRGQDVALRCDPISGHVSLYWYRQALGQGPEFLTYFNYEAQQDKSGLPNDRFSAERPEGSISTLTIQRTEQRDSAMYRCASSLSIGQGLHNEQFFGPGTRLTVL.

This clonotype was found many times. The V gene is TRBV14, the J gene TRBJ1-2; D gene uncertain. The germline CDR1 and CDR2 sequences are SGHDN and FVKESK. V dropped 0 bases and J dropped 4 bases, with 12 bases sitting between them. The CDR3 has 15 residues. CDR3 loop: CASSQEGKARYGYTF. The CDR3 coding sequence is TGTGCCAGCAGCCAAGAAGGAAAGGCGCGCTATGGCTACACCTTC.